This T cell receptor (beta chain) originates from a study of early T cells in non-severe SARS-CoV-2 infection. Study as a whole: Unsorted whole-blood RNA was sequenced in bulk, leaving chains unpaired. General study points: CD4 and private specificities were missed by VDJdb matching, which favored anti-spike CD8 responses.

This clonotype was recorded a few times. The antigen remains undetermined. The V gene's germline CDR1 is SGHTA and CDR2 FQGNSA. There are 15 residues in the CDR3. The ends were cut back, 0 bases at V and 7 bases at J, with 15 bases in the middle. Attachment of unique molecular identifiers to individual cDNA molecules was performed. Each CDR3 protein gets one entry after TCRdb re-called the 5' RACE reads with MiXCR. The data hold some 89,000 distinct CDR3 sequences, with 11% observed a single time. The receptor comes from an adult who was a healthcare worker with PCR-confirmed SARS-CoV-2 infection or an uninfected control (not recorded which). The chain recombines TRBV7-2 with TRBJ1-2, with a weak D call TRBD1 (5 bases). Here the sequenced sample was whole blood, taken at baseline. CDR3 amino acids: CASSLARGRGRGYTF. CDR3 bases: TGTGCCAGCAGCTTAGCGCGTGGAAGGGGCCGTGGCTACACCTTC.